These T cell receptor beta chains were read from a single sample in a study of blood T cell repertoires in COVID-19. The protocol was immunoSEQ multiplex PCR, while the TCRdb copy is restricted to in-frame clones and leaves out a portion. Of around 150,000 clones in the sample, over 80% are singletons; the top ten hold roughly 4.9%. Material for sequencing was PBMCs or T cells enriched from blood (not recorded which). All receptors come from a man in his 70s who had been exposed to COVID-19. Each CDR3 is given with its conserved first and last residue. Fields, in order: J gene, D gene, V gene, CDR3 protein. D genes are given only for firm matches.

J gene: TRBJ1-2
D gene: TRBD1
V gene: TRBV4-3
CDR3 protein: CASSQDRDRPYGYTF

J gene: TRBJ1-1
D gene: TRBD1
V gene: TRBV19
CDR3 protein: CASSIEARGPTEAFF

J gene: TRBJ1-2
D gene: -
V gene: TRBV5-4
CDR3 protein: CASSLFGSPGYGYTF

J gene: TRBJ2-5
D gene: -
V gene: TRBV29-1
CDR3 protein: CSVAGDRETQYF

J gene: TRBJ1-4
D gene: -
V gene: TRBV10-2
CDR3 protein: CASRGHDGEKLFF

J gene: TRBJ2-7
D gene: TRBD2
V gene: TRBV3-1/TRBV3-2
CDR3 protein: CASSQEASGSSYEQYF

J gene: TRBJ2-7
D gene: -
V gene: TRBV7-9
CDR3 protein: CASSLAAGPREQYF

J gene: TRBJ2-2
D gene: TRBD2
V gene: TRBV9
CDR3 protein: CASSVASGSIGELFF

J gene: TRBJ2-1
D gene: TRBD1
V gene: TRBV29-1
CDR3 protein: CSVEDLQGASEQFF

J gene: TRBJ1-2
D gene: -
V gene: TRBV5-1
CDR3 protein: CASSLTVGDYGYTF

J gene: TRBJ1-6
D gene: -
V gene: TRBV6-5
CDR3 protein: CASSRGRFYNSPLHF

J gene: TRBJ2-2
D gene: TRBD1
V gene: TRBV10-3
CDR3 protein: CAIKTGQDANTGELFF

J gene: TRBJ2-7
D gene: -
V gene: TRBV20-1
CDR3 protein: CSAGDGEQYF

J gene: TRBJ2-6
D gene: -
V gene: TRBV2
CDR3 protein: CASSARGALGANVLTF

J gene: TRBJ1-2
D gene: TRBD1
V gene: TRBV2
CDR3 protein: CASRGDRTIYGYTF

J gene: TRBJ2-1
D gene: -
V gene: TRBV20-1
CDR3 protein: CSASPNEQFF

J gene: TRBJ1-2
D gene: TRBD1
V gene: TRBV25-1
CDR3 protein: CASQTGLYGYTF

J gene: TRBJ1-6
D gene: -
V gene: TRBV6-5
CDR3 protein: CASSYTDGAYNSPLHF

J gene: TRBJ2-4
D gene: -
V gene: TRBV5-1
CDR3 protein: CASSLDTSQGIQYF

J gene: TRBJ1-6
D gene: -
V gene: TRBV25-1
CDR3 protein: CATSWGGNYNSPLHF

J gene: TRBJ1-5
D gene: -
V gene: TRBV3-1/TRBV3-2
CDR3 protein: CASSRAANQPQHF

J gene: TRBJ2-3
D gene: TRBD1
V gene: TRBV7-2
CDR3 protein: CASSWGTGKTDTQYF

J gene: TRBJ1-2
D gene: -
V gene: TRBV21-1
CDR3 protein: CASSKGGEKVRALSNYGYTF

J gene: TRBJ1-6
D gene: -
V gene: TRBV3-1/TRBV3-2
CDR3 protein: CASSPNRDSPLHF

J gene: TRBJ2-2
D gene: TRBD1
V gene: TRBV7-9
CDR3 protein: CASSSLRGTGPTGELFF

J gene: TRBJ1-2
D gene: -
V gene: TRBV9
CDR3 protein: CASSNRQDGLGYGYTF

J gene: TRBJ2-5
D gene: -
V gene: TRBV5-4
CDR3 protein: CASSQQETQYF

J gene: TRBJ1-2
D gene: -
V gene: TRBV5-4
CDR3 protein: CASSRGSEGTDYGYTF

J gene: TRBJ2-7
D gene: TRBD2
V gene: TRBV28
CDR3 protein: CASSLGGGLEQYF

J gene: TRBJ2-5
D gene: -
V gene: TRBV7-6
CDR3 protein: CATSKASHRAQYF

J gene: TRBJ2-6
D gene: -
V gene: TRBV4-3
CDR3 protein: CASSQDSSGANVLTF

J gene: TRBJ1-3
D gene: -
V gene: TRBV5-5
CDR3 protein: CASSFDFPSSGNTIYF

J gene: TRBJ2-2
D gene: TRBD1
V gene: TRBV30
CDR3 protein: CAWSDRGTGELFF

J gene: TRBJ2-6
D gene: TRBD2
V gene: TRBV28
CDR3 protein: CASSSPTSGRSGANVLTF

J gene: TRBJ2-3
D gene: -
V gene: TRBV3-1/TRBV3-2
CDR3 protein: CASSLITVDTQYF

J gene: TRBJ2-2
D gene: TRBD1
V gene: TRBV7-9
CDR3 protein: CASTNVSRGRTGELFF

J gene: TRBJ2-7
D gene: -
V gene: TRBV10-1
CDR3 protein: CASSEDSRTVEQYF

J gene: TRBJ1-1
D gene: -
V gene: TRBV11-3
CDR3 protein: CASSLGENTEAFF

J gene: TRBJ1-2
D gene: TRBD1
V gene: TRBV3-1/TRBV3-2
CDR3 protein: CASSGRQGVHGYTF

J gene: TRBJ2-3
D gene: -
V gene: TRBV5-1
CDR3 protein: CASSLAAAGAADTQYF

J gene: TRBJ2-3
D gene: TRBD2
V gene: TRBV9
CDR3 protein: CASSVNGGSDTQYF

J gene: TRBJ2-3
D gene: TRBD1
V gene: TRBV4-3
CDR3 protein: CASSQDQGVTDTQYF

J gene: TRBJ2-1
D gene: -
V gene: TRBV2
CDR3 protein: CASSGGLTNEQFF

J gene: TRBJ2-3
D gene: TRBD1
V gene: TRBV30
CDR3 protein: CAWSRDRTDTQYF

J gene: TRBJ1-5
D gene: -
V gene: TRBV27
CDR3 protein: CASSFSGRGNQPQHF

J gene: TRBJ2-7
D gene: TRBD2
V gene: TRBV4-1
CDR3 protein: CASSPFAAVASGRVSYEQYF

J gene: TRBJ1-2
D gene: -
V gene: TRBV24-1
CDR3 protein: CATSDGGRSNYGYTF

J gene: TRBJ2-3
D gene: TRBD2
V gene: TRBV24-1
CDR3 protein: CATSRLAGGDTQYF

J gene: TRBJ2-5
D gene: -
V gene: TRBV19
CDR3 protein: CASSHVSEGETQYF

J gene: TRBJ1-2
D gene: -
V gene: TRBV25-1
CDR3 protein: CASSRMDTVGYGYTF

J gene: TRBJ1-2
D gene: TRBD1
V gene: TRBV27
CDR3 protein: CASRIFGTGGWSGYTF

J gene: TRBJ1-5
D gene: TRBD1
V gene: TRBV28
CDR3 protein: CASMTGGRVQPQHF

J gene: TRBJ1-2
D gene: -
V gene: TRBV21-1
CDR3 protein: CASSKVCRFRGQDMIEDGYTF

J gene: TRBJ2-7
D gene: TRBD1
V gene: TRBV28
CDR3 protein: CASSRGQGAREQYF